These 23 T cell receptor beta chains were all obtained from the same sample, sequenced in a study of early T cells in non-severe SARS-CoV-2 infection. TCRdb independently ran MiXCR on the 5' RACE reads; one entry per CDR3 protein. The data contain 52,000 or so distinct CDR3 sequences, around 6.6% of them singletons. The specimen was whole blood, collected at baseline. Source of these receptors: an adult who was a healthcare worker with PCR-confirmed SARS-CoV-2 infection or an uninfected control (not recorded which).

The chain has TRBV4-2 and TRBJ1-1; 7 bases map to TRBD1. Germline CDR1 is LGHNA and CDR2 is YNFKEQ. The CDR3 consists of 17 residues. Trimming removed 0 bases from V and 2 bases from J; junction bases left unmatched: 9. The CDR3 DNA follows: TGTGCCAGCAGCCAAGAAGGTTTTGGACAGGCTAACACTGAAGCTTTCTTT. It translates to CASSQEGFGQANTEAFF.

The CDR3 DNA is TGTGCCAGCTCACGGGCCGATCAACTTCTTAACTATGGCTACACCTTC. Protein product: CASSRADQLLNYGYTF. The gene calls are TRBV18 and TRBJ1-2; D uncertain. The germline gives CDR1 KGHSH, CDR2 LQKENI. Trimming cost V 4 bases and J 1 base, with 16 bases left between them. This CDR3 contains 16 residues. Full variable domain (missing parts from reference TRBV18 and TRBJ1-2): NAGVMQNPRHLVRRRGQEARLRCSPMKGHSHVYWYRQLPEEGLKFMVYLQKENIIDESGMPKERFSAEFPKEGPSILRIQQVVRGDSAAYFCASSRADQLLNYGYTFGSGTRLTVV.

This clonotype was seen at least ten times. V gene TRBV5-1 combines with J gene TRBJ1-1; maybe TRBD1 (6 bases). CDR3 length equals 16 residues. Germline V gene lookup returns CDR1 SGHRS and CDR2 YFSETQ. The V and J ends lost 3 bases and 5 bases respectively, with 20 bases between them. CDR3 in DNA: TGCGCCAGCAGCTCCACTTATACAGGGAGAGGTACTGAAGCTTTCTTT. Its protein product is CASSSTYTGRGTEAFF.

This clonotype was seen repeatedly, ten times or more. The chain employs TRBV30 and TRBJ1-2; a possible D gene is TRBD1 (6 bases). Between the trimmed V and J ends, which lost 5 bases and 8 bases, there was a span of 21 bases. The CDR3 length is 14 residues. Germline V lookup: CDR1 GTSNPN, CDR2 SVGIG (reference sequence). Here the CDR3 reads CAWWTRDIPRGYTF. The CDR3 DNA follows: TGTGCCTGGTGGACCCGGGACATCCCTCGGGGCTACACCTTC.

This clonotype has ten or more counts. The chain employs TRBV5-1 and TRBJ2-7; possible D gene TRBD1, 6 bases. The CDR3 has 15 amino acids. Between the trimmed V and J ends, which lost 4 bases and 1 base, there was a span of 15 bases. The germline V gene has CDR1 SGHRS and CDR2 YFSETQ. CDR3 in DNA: TGCGCCAGCAGCCAGGGTCAGGGGTTTTCCTACGAGCAGTACTTC. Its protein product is CASSQGQGFSYEQYF.

The DNA of the CDR3 is TGCAGTGCTAAAACCCCCGGGACAGGGGACCTAAGGCCCCAGCATTTT. This gives the protein CSAKTPGTGDLRPQHF. The V call is TRBV20-1, the J call TRBJ1-5; TRBD1 agrees at 10 bases. CDR1 DFQATT and CDR2 SNEGSKA come from the germline V gene (reference sequence). V lost 4 bases and J lost 9; bases outside the gene matches: 15. This CDR3 spans 16 amino acids.

CDR3 nucleotide sequence: TGTGCCAGCAGCTCCCCACAGGGGAGGAACACTGAAGCTTTCTTT. This codes for CASSSPQGRNTEAFF. The chain is built from TRBV7-9 and TRBJ1-1; TRBD1 agrees at 7 bases. Germline CDR1 is SEHNR and CDR2 is FQNEAQ (reference sequence). The V segment lost 4 bases and the J segment 1 base; nucleotides outside the gene matches: 6. The CDR3 length is 15 residues.

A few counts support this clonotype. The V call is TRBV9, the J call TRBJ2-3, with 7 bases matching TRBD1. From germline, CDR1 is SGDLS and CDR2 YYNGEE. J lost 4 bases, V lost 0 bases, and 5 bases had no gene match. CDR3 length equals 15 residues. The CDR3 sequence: CASSVAGTVPDTQYF. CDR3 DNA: TGTGCCAGCAGCGTAGCAGGGACAGTCCCAGATACGCAGTATTTT.

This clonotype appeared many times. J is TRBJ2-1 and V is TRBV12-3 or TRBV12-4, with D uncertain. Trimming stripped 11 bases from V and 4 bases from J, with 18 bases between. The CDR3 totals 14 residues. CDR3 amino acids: CASLGTDGYNEQFF. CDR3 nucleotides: TGTGCCTCCTTAGGTACTGATGGGTACAATGAGCAGTTCTTC.

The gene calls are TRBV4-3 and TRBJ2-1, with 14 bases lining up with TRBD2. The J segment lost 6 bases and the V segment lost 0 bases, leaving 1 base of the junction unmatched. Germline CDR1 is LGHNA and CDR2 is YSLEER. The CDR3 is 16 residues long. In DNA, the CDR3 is TGCGCCAGCAGCCAAGATGGGACTAGCGGGGGCAATGAGCAGTTCTTC. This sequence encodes CASSQDGTSGGNEQFF.

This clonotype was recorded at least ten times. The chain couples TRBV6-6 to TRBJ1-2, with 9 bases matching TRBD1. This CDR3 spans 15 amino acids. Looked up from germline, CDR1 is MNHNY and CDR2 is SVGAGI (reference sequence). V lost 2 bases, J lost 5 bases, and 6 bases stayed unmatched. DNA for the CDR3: TGTGCCAGCAGTTACAGGACAGGGGAAAGTTATGGCTACACCTTC. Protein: CASSYRTGESYGYTF.

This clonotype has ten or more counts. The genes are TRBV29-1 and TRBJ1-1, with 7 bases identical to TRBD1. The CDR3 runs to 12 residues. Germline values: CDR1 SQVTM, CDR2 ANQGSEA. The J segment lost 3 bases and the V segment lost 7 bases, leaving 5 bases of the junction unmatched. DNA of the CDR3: TGCAGCGCCGGGACAGAGTACACTGAAGCTTTCTTT. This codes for CSAGTEYTEAFF.

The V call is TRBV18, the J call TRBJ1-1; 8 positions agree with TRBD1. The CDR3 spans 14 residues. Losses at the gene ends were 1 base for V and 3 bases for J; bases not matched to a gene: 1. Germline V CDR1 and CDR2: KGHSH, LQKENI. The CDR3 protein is CASSPLQGDTEAFF. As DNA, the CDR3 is TGTGCCAGCTCACCACTACAGGGGGACACTGAAGCTTTCTTT.

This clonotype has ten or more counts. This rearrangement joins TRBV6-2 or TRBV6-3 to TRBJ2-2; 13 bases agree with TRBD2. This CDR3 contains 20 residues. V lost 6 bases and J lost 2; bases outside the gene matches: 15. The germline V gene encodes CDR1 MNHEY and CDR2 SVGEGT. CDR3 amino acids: CASSSFPRLAGGPNTGELFF. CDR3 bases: TGTGCCAGCAGCAGCTTCCCACGACTAGCGGGGGGACCCAACACCGGGGAGCTGTTTTTT.

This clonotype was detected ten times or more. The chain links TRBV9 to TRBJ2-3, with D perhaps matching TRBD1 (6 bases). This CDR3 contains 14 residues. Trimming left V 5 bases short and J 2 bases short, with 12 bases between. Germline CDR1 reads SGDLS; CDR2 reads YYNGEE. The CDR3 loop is CASSAWDTTDTQYF. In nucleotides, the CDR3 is TGTGCCAGCAGTGCCTGGGACACCACAGATACGCAGTATTTT.

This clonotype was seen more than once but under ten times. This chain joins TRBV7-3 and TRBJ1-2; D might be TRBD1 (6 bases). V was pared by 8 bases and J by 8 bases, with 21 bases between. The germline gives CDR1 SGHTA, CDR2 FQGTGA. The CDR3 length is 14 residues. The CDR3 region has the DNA TGTGCCAGCTCCCCAGGGGCGGGGTCGGGAGGCTACACCTTC. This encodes CASSPGAGSGGYTF.

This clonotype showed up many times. This chain's CDR3 is CAISVRGEQFF. DNA for the CDR3: TGTGCCATCAGTGTGCGTGGTGAGCAGTTCTTC. This chain links TRBV10-3 with TRBJ2-1; no definite D call. The CDR3 covers 11 residues. The V gene's germline CDR1 is ENHRY and CDR2 SYGVKD. Deletions cut 4 bases from V and 9 bases from J, with 7 bases between.

DNA of the CDR3: TGTGCCAGCAGTCCGTTCGGGGGGGGCACTGAAGCTTTCTTT. This codes for CASSPFGGGTEAFF. This rearrangement joins TRBV6-6 to TRBJ1-1, with a possible D match to TRBD1 (5 bases). V lost 5 bases and J 4 bases, leaving 14 bases between the germline ends. The CDR3 runs to 14 residues. The germline CDR1 and CDR2 sequences are MNHNY and SVGAGI (reference sequence).

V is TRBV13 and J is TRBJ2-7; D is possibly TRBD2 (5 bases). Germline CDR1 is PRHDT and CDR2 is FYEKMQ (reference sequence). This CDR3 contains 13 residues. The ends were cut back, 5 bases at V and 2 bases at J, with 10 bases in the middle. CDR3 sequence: CASSLGVPYEQYF. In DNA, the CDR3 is TGTGCCAGCAGCCTCGGGGTTCCCTACGAGCAGTACTTC.

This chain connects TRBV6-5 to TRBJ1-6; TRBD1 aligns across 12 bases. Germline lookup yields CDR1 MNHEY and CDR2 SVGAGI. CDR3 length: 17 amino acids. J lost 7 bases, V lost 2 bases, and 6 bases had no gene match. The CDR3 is CASSYKGQGARNSPLHF. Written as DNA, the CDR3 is TGTGCCAGCAGTTACAAGGGACAGGGGGCGCGAAATTCACCCCTCCACTTT.

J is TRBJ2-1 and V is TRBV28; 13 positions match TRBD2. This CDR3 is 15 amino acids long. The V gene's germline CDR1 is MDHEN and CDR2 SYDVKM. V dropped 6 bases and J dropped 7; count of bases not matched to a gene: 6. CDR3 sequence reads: CASRGLAGIGNEQFF. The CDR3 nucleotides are TGTGCCAGCAGGGGACTAGCGGGGATTGGGAATGAGCAGTTCTTC.

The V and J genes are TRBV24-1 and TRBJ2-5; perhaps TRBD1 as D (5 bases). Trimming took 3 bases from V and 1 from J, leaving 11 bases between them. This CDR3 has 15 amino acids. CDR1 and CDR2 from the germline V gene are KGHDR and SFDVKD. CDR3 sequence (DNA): TGTGCCACCAGTGATCCGACAGATTCCCAAGAGACCCAGTACTTC. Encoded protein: CATSDPTDSQETQYF.

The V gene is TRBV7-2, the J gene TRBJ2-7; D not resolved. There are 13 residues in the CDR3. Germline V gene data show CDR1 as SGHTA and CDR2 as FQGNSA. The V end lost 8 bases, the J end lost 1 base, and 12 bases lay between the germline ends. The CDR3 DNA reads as TGTGCCAGCCGATTGGCCGCTTCCTACGAGCAGTACTTC. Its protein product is CASRLAASYEQYF.